The clone carrying this T cell receptor beta chain was seen more than once but under ten times. Antigen: not known. The junction shows a germline mismatch at one end, possibly a read error. Cultured CD4+ T-cell DNA underwent Oncomine TCR Beta short-read sequencing. In TCRdb, the PCR reads were re-called with MiXCR into one record per CDR3 protein. Of roughly 17,000 distinct CDR3 sequences in the sample, about 55% were seen once. This record belongs to a study of vaccination and CD4 T cells after COVID-19. Treatment reported: approximately nine-day PBMC culture with coronavirus spike peptide pools or control peptides (ViraFEST assay). The CDR3 consists of 15 residues. Germline CDR1 and CDR2: SSHAT and FNYEAQ (reference sequence).

The chain combines TRBV7-7 with TRBJ2-7; 11 positions agree with TRBD1. The source is a human donor who had recovered from COVID-19. The sequenced material came from CD4+ T cells from blood, cultured in vitro. CDR3 in DNA: TGTGCTAGCAGCTTGGGGACAGGGGGCTCCTACGAGCAGTACTTC. The encoded protein is CASSLGTGGSYEQYF.